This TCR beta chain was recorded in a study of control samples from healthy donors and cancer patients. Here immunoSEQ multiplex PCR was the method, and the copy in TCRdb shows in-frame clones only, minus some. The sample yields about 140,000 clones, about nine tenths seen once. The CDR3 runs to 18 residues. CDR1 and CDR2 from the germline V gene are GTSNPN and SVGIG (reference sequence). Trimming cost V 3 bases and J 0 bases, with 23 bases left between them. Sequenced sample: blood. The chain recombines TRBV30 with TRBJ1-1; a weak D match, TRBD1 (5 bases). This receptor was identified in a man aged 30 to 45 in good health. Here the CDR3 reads CAWRLYSHKDTVNTEAFF. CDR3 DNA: TGTGCCTGGAGGCTATATTCGCATAAGGACACTGTGAACACTGAAGCTTTCTTT.